These 16 T cell receptor beta chains came from one sample sequenced in a study of blood T cell repertoires in COVID-19. Produced via immunoSEQ multiplex PCR; TCRdb's table is partial and in-frame only. This repertoire shows over 250,000 clones, about 89% found once; its top ten account for approximately 2%. The sequencing input was peripheral blood. These TCRs come from a woman aged 25 to 39 with COVID-19, enrolled during active disease.

The V gene is TRBV3-1 (or the pseudogene TRBV3-2), the J gene TRBJ2-7; D is perhaps TRBD2 (6 bases). The V end lost 2 bases, the J end lost 9 bases, and 11 bases lay between the germline ends. CDR3 size: 12 residues. The germline gives CDR1 LGHDT, CDR2 YNNKEL (reference sequence). The chain's CDR3 is CASSQPGLVQYF. DNA of the CDR3: TGTGCCAGCAGCCAACCGGGACTGGTGCAGTACTTC.

CDR3: CASRRTSGGHEQFF. The CDR3 nucleotides read TGTGCCAGCAGGCGGACTAGCGGCGGGCATGAGCAGTTCTTC. V and J are TRBV6-5 and TRBJ2-1, with 10 bases aligning to TRBD2. The CDR3 loop spans 14 amino acids. Germline V gives CDR1 MNHEY, CDR2 SVGAGI. Germline trimming cut 6 bases from V and 8 bases from J; bases unmatched to any gene: 7.

The gene calls are TRBV5-6 and TRBJ2-7, with 9 bases identical to TRBD1. Germline V CDR1 and CDR2: SGHDT, YYEEEE. The CDR3 loop spans 15 amino acids. The V gene end was trimmed by 4 bases and the J gene end by 1 base; junction bases not matched to a gene: 6. The CDR3 sequence is CASSLGTGSSYEQYF. CDR3 in DNA: TGTGCCAGCAGCCTCGGGACAGGGTCATCCTACGAGCAGTACTTC.

The J gene is TRBJ2-1, the V gene TRBV9; 14 bases align to TRBD2. The CDR3 covers 18 residues. CDR1 SGDLS and CDR2 YYNGEE come from the germline V gene. The junction had 10 bases not matched to a gene; V was cut back by 0 bases and J by 8 bases. DNA of the CDR3: TGTGCCAGCAGCGTAGACCCTCGGACTAGCGGGAGGTTCGATGAGCAGTTCTTC. This translates into CASSVDPRTSGRFDEQFF.

The V call is TRBV5-1, the J call TRBJ2-2, with 8 bases matching TRBD1. CDR1 SGHRS and CDR2 YFSETQ come from the germline V gene. CDR3 length: 16 residues. V gave up 5 bases and J gave up 3 bases; unmatched junction bases: 9. DNA of the CDR3: TGCGCCAGCAGAGCCGCAGGGGGCGCCGACACCGGGGAGCTGTTTTTT. This sequence encodes CASRAAGGADTGELFF.

This chain connects TRBV2 to TRBJ1-3; no firm D call. Germline V gene data show CDR1 as SNHLY and CDR2 as FYNNEI. V lost 6 bases and J 0 bases, leaving 18 bases between the germline ends. This CDR3 contains 17 residues. The chain's CDR3 is CASRGGRLYDSGNTIYF. DNA for the CDR3: TGTGCCAGCAGAGGCGGCAGACTTTACGACTCTGGAAACACCATATATTTT.

The V and J genes are TRBV29-1 and TRBJ1-1, with D perhaps matching TRBD1 (6 bases). V was trimmed by 8 bases and J by 1 base, leaving 14 bases between them. This CDR3 comprises 13 residues. Germline V gene data show CDR1 as SQVTM and CDR2 as ANQGSEA. The CDR3 DNA is TGCAGCTTCCAGGCCAGGGGGAACACTGAAGCTTTCTTT. This encodes CSFQARGNTEAFF.

J is TRBJ2-2 and V is TRBV5-1; TRBD1 aligns across 10 bases. Germline V gene lookup returns CDR1 SGHRS and CDR2 YFSETQ. CDR3 size: 17 residues. The V gene end was trimmed by 4 bases and the J gene end by 8 bases; junction bases not matched to a gene: 14. In DNA form, the CDR3 reads TGCGCCAGCAGCCCCCGCGACAGGGGGCAATCATCGGGGGAGCTGTTTTTT. The encoded protein is CASSPRDRGQSSGELFF.

This chain links TRBV9 with TRBJ2-2; 10 nucleotides agree with TRBD2. The CDR3 length is 17 residues. Germline values: CDR1 SGDLS, CDR2 YYNGEE. V was pared by 2 bases and J by 0 bases, with 4 bases of the junction left unmatched. The CDR3 reads CASSVHLAGANTGELFF. In nucleotides, the CDR3 is TGTGCCAGCAGCGTCCATCTAGCGGGAGCGAACACCGGGGAGCTGTTTTTT.

The V call is TRBV28, the J call TRBJ2-1, with TRBD2 matching 7 bases. Germline CDR1 MDHEN, CDR2 SYDVKM. The CDR3 is 14 residues long. Germline trimming cut 4 bases from V and 3 bases from J; bases unmatched to any gene: 3. The chain's CDR3 is CASSSGTNYNEQFF. Here the CDR3 DNA reads TGTGCCAGCAGTTCCGGGACTAACTACAATGAGCAGTTCTTC.

V is TRBV7-9 and J is TRBJ2-7; D might be TRBD2 (5 bases). Germline V gene data show CDR1 as SEHNR and CDR2 as FQNEAQ (reference sequence). Trimming left V 5 bases short and J 2 bases short, with 7 bases between. The length of the CDR3 is 12 residues. CDR3 sequence reads: CASSGGTYEQYF. The CDR3 nucleotides are TGTGCCAGCAGCGGAGGAACCTACGAGCAGTACTTC.

Written as DNA, the CDR3 is TGTGCCAGCACCTCATGGGGGAGGGGTGAAAACACCATATATTTT. Translated, it gives CASTSWGRGENTIYF. The rearrangement links TRBV27 to TRBJ1-3; D may be TRBD1 (5 bases). V was cut by 7 bases and J by 6 bases, with 19 bases left in between. This CDR3 has 15 residues. Germline values: CDR1 MNHEY, CDR2 SMNVEV (reference sequence).

The CDR3 coding sequence is TGTGCCAGCAGCCAAGCGGGCAGGGGTAATTCACCCCTCCACTTT. Translating gives CASSQAGRGNSPLHF. The J gene is TRBJ1-6, the V gene TRBV3-1 (or the pseudogene TRBV3-2), with D possibly TRBD1 on 6 matching bases. CDR3 size: 15 residues. V was pared by 1 base and J by 6 bases, with 10 bases between. Per germline, CDR1 LGHDT and CDR2 YNNKEL (reference sequence).

CDR3 sequence reads: CASSQEILNTEAFF. The DNA of the CDR3 is TGCGCCAGCAGCCAAGAAATATTGAACACTGAAGCTTTCTTT. The V and J genes are TRBV4-1 and TRBJ1-1; no definite D call. Germline lookup yields CDR1 MGHRA and CDR2 YSYEKL. Between the trimmed V and J ends, which lost 0 bases and 0 bases, there was a span of 5 bases. This CDR3 is built from 14 residues.

V usage is TRBV6-5 and J usage is TRBJ2-7, with 8 bases that match TRBD2. Germline CDR1 MNHEY, CDR2 SVGAGI. The length of the CDR3 is 14 residues. The V gene end was trimmed by 8 bases and the J gene end by 1 base; junction bases not matched to a gene: 7. The CDR3 sequence is CASGILAASYEQYF. The CDR3 DNA sequence: TGTGCCAGCGGAATACTAGCGGCGTCCTACGAGCAGTACTTC.

The rearrangement links TRBV30 to TRBJ1-5, with D possibly matching TRBD1 (5 bases). V was clipped by 3 bases and J by 1 base, with 7 bases between them. Germline-derived CDR1 and CDR2 are GTSNPN and SVGIG (reference sequence). The CDR3 runs to 13 residues. This CDR3 is CAWRAGSNQPQHF. CDR3 sequence (DNA): TGTGCCTGGAGAGCAGGGAGCAATCAGCCCCAGCATTTT.